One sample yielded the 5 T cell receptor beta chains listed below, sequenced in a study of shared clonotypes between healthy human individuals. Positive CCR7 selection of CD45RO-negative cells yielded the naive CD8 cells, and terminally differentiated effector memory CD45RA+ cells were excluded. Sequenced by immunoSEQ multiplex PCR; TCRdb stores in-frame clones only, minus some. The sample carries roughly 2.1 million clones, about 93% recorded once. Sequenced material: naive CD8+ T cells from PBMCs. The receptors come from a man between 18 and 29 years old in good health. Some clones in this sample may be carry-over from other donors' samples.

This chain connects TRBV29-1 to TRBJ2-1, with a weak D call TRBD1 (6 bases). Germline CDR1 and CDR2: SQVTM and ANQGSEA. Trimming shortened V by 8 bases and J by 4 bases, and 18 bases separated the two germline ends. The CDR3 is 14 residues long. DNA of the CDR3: TGCAGCACGCCGTGGGGCAGGGGTTACAATGAGCAGTTCTTC. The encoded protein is CSTPWGRGYNEQFF.

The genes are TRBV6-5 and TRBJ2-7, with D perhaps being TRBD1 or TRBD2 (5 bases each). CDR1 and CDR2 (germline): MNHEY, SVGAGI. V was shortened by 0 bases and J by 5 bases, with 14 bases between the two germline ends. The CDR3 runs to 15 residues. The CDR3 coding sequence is TGTGCCAGCAGTTACTCGGGGGTTTCGGTCGACGAGCAGTACTTC. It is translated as CASSYSGVSVDEQYF.

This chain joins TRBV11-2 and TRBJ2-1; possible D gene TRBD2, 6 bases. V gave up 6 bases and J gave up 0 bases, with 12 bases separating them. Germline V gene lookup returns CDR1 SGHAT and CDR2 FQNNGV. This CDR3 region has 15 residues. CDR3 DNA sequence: TGTGCCAGCAGTCCCTCGACTAGCTCCTACAATGAGCAGTTCTTC. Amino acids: CASSPSTSSYNEQFF.

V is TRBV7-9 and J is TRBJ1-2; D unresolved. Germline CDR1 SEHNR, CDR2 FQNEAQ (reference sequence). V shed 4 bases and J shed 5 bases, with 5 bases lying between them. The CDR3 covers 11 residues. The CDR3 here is CASSYQYGYTF. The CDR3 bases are TGTGCCAGCAGCTACCAATATGGCTACACCTTC.

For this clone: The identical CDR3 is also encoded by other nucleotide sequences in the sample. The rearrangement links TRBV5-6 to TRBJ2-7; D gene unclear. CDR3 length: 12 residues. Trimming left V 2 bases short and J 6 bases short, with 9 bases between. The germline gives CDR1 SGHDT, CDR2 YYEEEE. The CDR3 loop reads CASSLVPGEQYF. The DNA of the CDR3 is TGTGCCAGCAGCTTAGTCCCGGGCGAGCAGTACTTC.